The 27 T cell receptor beta chains reported below all come from one sample, sequenced in a study of blood T cell repertoires in COVID-19. Assay used: immunoSEQ multiplex PCR; TCRdb lists only in-frame clones, some missing. The sample records over 200,000 clones, 81% being singletons. Sequences were obtained from PBMCs or T cells enriched from blood (not recorded which). Source of these receptors: a woman aged 50 to 60 with acute COVID-19.

This rearrangement joins TRBV19 to TRBJ2-1, with D perhaps matching TRBD2 (7 bases). CDR1 and CDR2 from the germline V gene are LNHDA and SQIVND (reference sequence). V lost 7 bases, J lost 8 bases, and 18 bases lay in between. CDR3 length: 14 residues. The CDR3 protein is CASNPRGGHDEQFF. In nucleotides, the CDR3 is TGTGCCAGTAATCCGAGGGGGGGACACGATGAGCAGTTCTTC.

This chain joins TRBV11-1 and TRBJ1-2; D gene ambiguous. The length of the CDR3 is 14 residues. Germline V lookup: CDR1 SGHAT, CDR2 FQDESV (reference sequence). V was trimmed by 5 bases and J by 4 bases, leaving 14 bases between them. The CDR3 DNA sequence: TGTGCCAGCAGCCCTCGGACGGGAATCTATGGCTACACCTTC. Protein: CASSPRTGIYGYTF. The whole variable domain, remainder taken from reference TRBV11-1 and TRBJ1-2, is EAEVAQSPRYKITEKSQAVAFWCDPISGHATLYWYRQILGQGPELLVQFQDESVVDDSQLPKDRFSAERLKGVDSTLKIQPAELGDSAMYLCASSPRTGIYGYTFGSGTRLTVV.

The rearrangement uses TRBV3-1 (or the pseudogene TRBV3-2) and TRBJ1-4; D gene uncertain. The CDR3 is 15 amino acids. Deletions cut 2 bases from V and 3 bases from J, with 10 bases between. Germline assignment: CDR1 LGHDT and CDR2 YNNKEL (reference sequence). The CDR3 sequence: CASSQSLAPNEKLFF. CDR3 DNA: TGTGCCAGCAGCCAATCGTTAGCCCCTAATGAAAAACTGTTTTTT.

V usage is TRBV28 and J usage is TRBJ1-4; 10 nucleotides line up with TRBD1. V dropped 5 bases and J dropped 6; count of bases not matched to a gene: 6. The length of the CDR3 is 15 residues. The V gene's germline CDR1 is MDHEN and CDR2 SYDVKM. CDR3 protein: CASSLLGTGDEKLFF. CDR3 in DNA: TGTGCCAGCAGTCTCTTGGGGACAGGGGATGAAAAACTGTTTTTT.

The genes are TRBV28 and TRBJ1-5; 9 positions match TRBD1. The CDR3 is made up of 14 amino acids. CDR1 MDHEN and CDR2 SYDVKM come from the germline V gene. V was clipped by 9 bases and J by 4 bases; unmatched bases: 7. The CDR3: CASIQGARNQPQHF. The DNA for the CDR3 is TGTGCCAGTATACAGGGGGCGCGGAATCAGCCCCAGCATTTT.

This chain connects TRBV5-1 to TRBJ1-2; tentatively, D is TRBD1 (5 bases). The CDR3 has 15 amino acids. Looked up from germline, CDR1 is SGHRS and CDR2 is YFSETQ. Trimming cost V 0 bases and J 4 bases, with 13 bases left between them. CDR3 residues: CASSLALGASYGYTF. In nucleotides, the CDR3 is TGCGCCAGCAGCTTGGCCCTAGGGGCCTCCTATGGCTACACCTTC.

This sequence joins TRBV5-1 and TRBJ2-3; 9 nucleotides match TRBD1. V lost 4 bases and J lost 1; bases outside the gene matches: 4. CDR3 length: 15 residues. Germline assignment: CDR1 SGHRS and CDR2 YFSETQ. The CDR3: CASSPRTGGTDTQYF. CDR3 DNA: TGCGCCAGCAGCCCAAGGACAGGGGGCACAGATACGCAGTATTTT.

The gene calls are TRBV6-5 and TRBJ1-2; 9 nucleotides agree with TRBD1. The CDR3 runs 14 residues. Germline loops: CDR1 MNHEY, CDR2 SVGAGI. V shed 6 bases, J shed 5 bases, and the junction held 7 bases outside the gene matches. In DNA, the CDR3 is TGTGCCAGCAGCGGACAGGGGCTGAAATATGGCTACACCTTC. Translated: CASSGQGLKYGYTF.

The chain uses TRBV30 and TRBJ1-6; D is uncertain. Deletions cut 2 bases from V and 6 bases from J, with 8 bases between. The CDR3 is made up of 13 amino acids. CDR1 GTSNPN and CDR2 SVGIG come from the germline V gene (reference sequence). The CDR3 here is CAWSSGSNSPLHF. The CDR3 nucleotides are TGTGCCTGGAGTAGCGGTTCTAATTCACCCCTCCACTTT. The full variable domain, rest sourced from reference TRBV30 and TRBJ1-6, is SQTIHQWPATLVQPVGSPLSLECTVEGTSNPNLYWYRQAAGRGLQLLFYSVGIGQISSEVPQNLSASRPQDRQFILSSKKLLLSDSGFYLCAWSSGSNSPLHFGNGTRLTVT.

V is TRBV9 and J is TRBJ2-5; TRBD1 agrees at 7 bases. CDR1 and CDR2 from the germline V gene are SGDLS and YYNGEE. V trimming: 4 bases; J trimming: 2 bases; junction bases outside the gene matches: 8. This CDR3 comprises 15 residues. CDR3 sequence: CASSFRDSPQETQYF. CDR3 coding DNA: TGTGCCAGCAGCTTCCGGGACAGCCCGCAAGAGACCCAGTACTTC.

The V and J genes are TRBV4-1 and TRBJ2-7; TRBD2 matches at 15 bases. CDR1 MGHRA and CDR2 YSYEKL come from the germline V gene. The junction had 11 bases not matched to a gene; V was cut back by 1 base and J by 4 bases. The CDR3 sequence is 19 residues long. The chain's CDR3 is CASSQVWTSGGARLYEQYF. The CDR3 nucleotides are TGCGCCAGCAGCCAAGTATGGACTAGCGGGGGGGCCAGGTTGTACGAGCAGTACTTC.

Only a few counts were recorded for this clone. CDR3 DNA sequence: TGTGCCAGCGAGAGCCAGGGGATTGAAGCTTTCTTT. This translates into CASESQGIEAFF. The chain recombines TRBV7-9 with TRBJ1-1; D possibly corresponds to TRBD1 (6 bases). V was clipped by 8 bases and J by 7 bases, with 14 bases between them. Germline V lookup: CDR1 SEHNR, CDR2 FQNEAQ (reference sequence). The CDR3 runs to 12 residues.

Written as DNA, the CDR3 is TGTGCCAGTAGTCCAATAATGGCAGCGGGAGGGAACACCGGGGAGCTGTTTTTT. Amino acid sequence: CASSPIMAAGGNTGELFF. The genes are TRBV19 and TRBJ2-2; 9 bases agree with TRBD2. J was trimmed by 1 base and V by 5 bases; bases with no gene match: 11. The CDR3 loop spans 18 amino acids. CDR1 is LNHDA, CDR2 SQIVND, per germline (reference sequence).

The V call is TRBV9, the J call TRBJ2-3, with 7 bases lining up with TRBD2. V shed 0 bases and J 0 bases; nucleotides not matched to a gene: 4. The CDR3 has 16 amino acids. Germline V lookup: CDR1 SGDLS, CDR2 YYNGEE. CDR3 region: CASSVGSGGSTDTQYF. The CDR3 DNA follows: TGTGCCAGCAGCGTAGGTTCCGGGGGGAGCACAGATACGCAGTATTTT.

V usage is TRBV7-3 and J usage is TRBJ2-2, with 7 bases fitting TRBD1. The CDR3 covers 18 residues. Germline-derived CDR1 and CDR2 are SGHTA and FQGTGA. V trimming: 5 bases; J trimming: 0 bases; junction bases outside the gene matches: 12. The CDR3 is CASSQRQGNSPNTGELFF. CDR3 nucleotides: TGTGCCAGCAGCCAAAGACAGGGTAACAGCCCGAACACCGGGGAGCTGTTTTTT.

CDR3 residues: CASSLKGQAYF. The CDR3 DNA sequence: TGTGCCAGCAGTTTGAAGGGACAGGCATACTTC. The chain carries TRBV12-3 or TRBV12-4 and TRBJ2-5; 8 bases match TRBD1. The V gene end was trimmed by 3 bases and the J gene end by 14 bases; junction bases not matched to a gene: 5. CDR3 size: 11 residues.

Comment on this clone: The sample carries other DNA sequences with the same CDR3. V and J are TRBV18 and TRBJ1-1, with D possibly being TRBD1 (6 bases). CDR3 length: 14 residues. Trimming took 3 bases from V and 1 from J, leaving 9 bases between them. Germline CDR1 reads KGHSH; CDR2 reads LQKENI. CDR3 in DNA: TGTGCCAGCTCACCCGACAGGAAGAACACTGAAGCTTTCTTT. Protein sequence: CASSPDRKNTEAFF.

This clone showed up just a few times. The chain couples TRBV4-1 to TRBJ2-6; D gene ambiguous. From germline, CDR1 is MGHRA and CDR2 YSYEKL. The CDR3 is made up of 19 amino acids. V gave up 4 bases and J gave up 4 bases, with 23 bases separating them. The CDR3 loop reads CASSPSLLGFARGANVLTF. CDR3 sequence (DNA): TGCGCCAGCAGCCCAAGTTTACTCGGGTTTGCGCGAGGGGCCAACGTCCTGACTTTC.

The chain couples TRBV6-2 or TRBV6-3 to TRBJ2-1; D may be TRBD1 (5 bases). V was trimmed by 2 bases and J by 13 bases, leaving 12 bases between them. Germline values: CDR1 MNHEY, CDR2 SVGEGT. CDR3 length equals 12 residues. The CDR3: CASSYLVGAQFF. CDR3 nucleotide sequence: TGTGCCAGCAGTTACCTTGTAGGGGCTCAGTTCTTC.

The rearrangement joins TRBV7-3 to TRBJ2-1; 8 bases are a match to TRBD2. CDR3 length: 17 residues. Trimming cost V 5 bases and J 5 bases; bases outside gene matches: 14. CDR1 is SGHTA and CDR2 is FQGTGA in the germline V gene. The DNA of the CDR3 is TGTGCCAGCAGCCCAGGGGCGGCGGGAGGCTTAAACAATGAGCAGTTCTTC. The encoded protein is CASSPGAAGGLNNEQFF.

V usage is TRBV28 and J usage is TRBJ2-5, with 8 positions matching TRBD1. The CDR3 extends over 13 amino acids. Per germline, CDR1 MDHEN and CDR2 SYDVKM. V shed 3 bases, J shed 5 bases, and the junction held 2 bases outside the gene matches. This CDR3 is CASSFQGAETQYF. The CDR3 DNA reads TGTGCCAGCAGTTTCCAGGGGGCGGAGACCCAGTACTTC.

The chain recombines TRBV10-1 with TRBJ2-7, with TRBD1 matching over 11 bases. The length of the CDR3 is 15 residues. Germline CDR1 is WNHNN and CDR2 is SYGVQD (reference sequence). The junction had 2 bases not matched to a gene; V was cut back by 0 bases and J by 4 bases. CDR3 region: CASSESGQGEYEQYF. CDR3 nucleotide sequence: TGCGCCAGCAGTGAGTCGGGACAGGGGGAATACGAGCAGTACTTC.

The chain combines TRBV20-1 with TRBJ1-2; D is undetermined. This CDR3 is built from 11 residues. V lost 6 bases to trimming and J lost 4 bases, with 9 bases between them. Per germline, CDR1 DFQATT and CDR2 SNEGSKA (reference sequence). The CDR3 protein is CSATKAYGYTF. CDR3 sequence (DNA): TGCAGTGCCACTAAGGCCTATGGCTACACCTTC.

In its sample, this clone was seen a few times. DNA of the CDR3: TGTGCCAGCAGCCCGACAGGGAATAATTCACCCCTCCACTTT. Translation gives CASSPTGNNSPLHF. The chain couples TRBV28 to TRBJ1-6; TRBD1 aligns across 7 bases. J was trimmed by 5 bases and V by 6 bases; bases with no gene match: 4. Looked up from germline, CDR1 is MDHEN and CDR2 is SYDVKM. CDR3 length equals 14 residues.

The rearrangement links TRBV28 to TRBJ2-3; 7 bases agree with TRBD2. The CDR3 covers 16 residues. The junction had 9 bases not matched to a gene; V was cut back by 5 bases and J by 1 base. Germline V gene sequence: CDR1 MDHEN, CDR2 SYDVKM. The CDR3: CASSPIRAGGTDTQYF. The DNA for the CDR3 is TGTGCCAGCAGTCCCATCCGGGCGGGGGGCACAGATACGCAGTATTTT.

CDR3 DNA: TGTGCCAGCAGCTTAGCGGGGAACGGACAGGAACGGCCCCAGCATTTT. It specifies CASSLAGNGQERPQHF. The rearrangement uses TRBV7-9 and TRBJ1-5, with 7 bases identical to TRBD1. CDR3 length equals 16 residues. Germline V gene data show CDR1 as SEHNR and CDR2 as FQNEAQ (reference sequence). V shed 0 bases, J shed 9 bases, and the junction held 11 bases outside the gene matches.

This clone was found once. This rearrangement joins TRBV7-9 to TRBJ1-6, with D maybe TRBD1 (5 bases). The CDR3 contains 14 residues. Germline V gene sequence: CDR1 SEHNR, CDR2 FQNEAQ (reference sequence). Trimming removed 1 base from V and 9 bases from J, with 10 bases in between. CDR3 DNA: TGTGCCAGCAGCTTAGGAGGGGAGGGTTCACCCCTCCACTTT. This codes for CASSLGGEGSPLHF.